This TCR beta chain was sequenced for a study of T cells in Graves' hyperthyroidism and ophthalmopathy. Study background: Specimen type is peripheral blood, collected at initial diagnosis prior to any treatment.

Diagnostic decisions used clinical symptoms, serum thyroxine and TRAb, thyroid ultrasound and orbital computed tomography. Whole-study results and caveats: A model of 13 V-J pairs discriminated ophthalmopathy from stable hyperthyroidism. Most thyroid clonotypes that were expanded above 0.001 also turned up in blood.

On this clonotype: Its matching antigen is unknown.

V was clipped by 5 bases and J by 9 bases; unmatched bases: 9. The CDR3 length is 15 residues. Germline values: CDR1 MNHEY, CDR2 SMNVEV (reference sequence). RNA transcripts served as the template for amplifying TCR beta CDR3 regions. The primer set for the first-round RT-PCR of the TCR CDR3 was HTBI. TCRdb re-analysed the multiplex PCR reads in MiXCR, keeping a single row per CDR3 protein. The data show approximately 600,000 distinct CDR3 sequences, with approximately 15% seen just once and 5.5% to 7.5% held by the top ten. The receptor's source is a woman in her 30s with Graves' hyperthyroidism that later progressed to Graves' ophthalmopathy. The sample was blood. The gene calls are TRBV27 and TRBJ2-1; TRBD2 matches at 11 bases. Here the CDR3 reads CASSLTSGSSGEQFF. The DNA of the CDR3 is TGTGCCAGCAGTCTAACTAGCGGGAGTTCCGGTGAGCAGTTCTTC.